A selection of T cell receptor beta chains follows, all from one sample in a study of T-cell memory formation after mild COVID-19. TCRdb used MiXCR to reprocess the 5' RACE reads, holding one entry per CDR3 protein. The repertoire holds fewer than 350,000 distinct CDR3 sequences, with 8% to 9% as singletons. Sequencing was performed on PBMCs or a T cell subset sorted from them (not recorded which). The receptor source for this set is a young man who had mild COVID-19 (a few samples of this study predate the infection). Cell type and time point are not known. Each CDR3 is given with its conserved first and last residue. A D gene is named only where the DNA matches it firmly. Size values are once, few and many counts, or a class for expanded clones, and some rows have none.

>few|TRBV27|NA|TRBJ2-6
CASKGESSGANVLTF
TGTGCCAGCAAGGGGGAGTCCTCTGGGGCCAACGTCCTGACTTTC
>NA|TRBV12-3/TRBV12-4|NA|TRBJ2-2
CASSYLTEVGELFF
TGTGCCAGCAGCTATCTCACAGAGGTCGGGGAGCTGTTTTTT
>many|TRBV4-1|NA|TRBJ2-5
CASSPYIAETQYF
TGCGCCAGCAGCCCGTACATCGCAGAGACCCAGTACTTC
>few|TRBV27|TRBD1|TRBJ1-1
CASSPRPTGGTEAFF
TGTGCCAGCAGTCCCCGCCCTACAGGGGGGACTGAAGCTTTCTTT
>many|TRBV5-1|TRBD2|TRBJ2-3
CASSFYPSGTDTQYF
TGCGCCAGCAGCTTTTATCCTAGCGGGACAGATACGCAGTATTTT
>few|TRBV20-1|NA|TRBJ1-6
CSARAVGFTLHF
TGCAGTGCTAGAGCCGTGGGGTTCACCCTCCACTTT
>NA|TRBV6-5|NA|TRBJ1-2
CASSYWGRYYTF
TGTGCCAGCAGTTACTGGGGACGCTACTACACCTTC
>NA|TRBV18|NA|TRBJ2-3
CASSPQTISTDTQYF
TGTGCCAGCTCACCACAGACTATTAGCACAGATACGCAGTATTTT
>once|TRBV4-1|TRBD1|TRBJ1-3
CASSQHRGRGTIYF
TGCGCCAGCAGCCAACACAGGGGTCGGGGCACCATATATTTT
>NA|TRBV5-1|NA|TRBJ1-1
CASSLWGQNTEAFF
TGCGCCAGCAGCTTGTGGGGACAGAACACTGAAGCTTTCTTT
>few|TRBV5-1|NA|TRBJ1-3
CASSQSHSSSGNTIYF
TGCGCCAGCAGCCAAAGCCATTCAAGCTCTGGAAACACCATATATTTT
>NA|TRBV2|NA|TRBJ2-3
CASSDKGPRGTDTQYF
TGTGCCAGCAGTGATAAGGGGCCGCGGGGAACAGATACGCAGTATTTT
>few|TRBV7-2|NA|TRBJ2-2
CASSSRQMNTGELFF
TGTGCCAGCAGCTCGCGACAGATGAACACCGGGGAGCTGTTTTTT
>few|TRBV24-1|NA|TRBJ1-1
CATSDSRNTEAFF
TGTGCCACCAGTGACTCGAGAAACACTGAAGCTTTCTTT
>NA|TRBV20-1|NA|TRBJ2-7
CSALPGHPNEQYF
TGCAGTGCTCTACCGGGACACCCCAACGAGCAGTACTTC
>many|TRBV20-1|NA|TRBJ2-7
CSARDTLSPYEQYF
TGCAGTGCTAGGGACACCCTAAGCCCCTACGAGCAGTACTTC
>NA|TRBV7-3|NA|TRBJ2-7
CASSPSPGDEQYF
TGTGCCAGCAGCCCTTCCCCAGGGGACGAGCAGTACTTC
>many|TRBV7-6|NA|TRBJ2-4
CASSLAGGFSKNIQYF
TGTGCCAGCAGCTTAGCAGGGGGTTTCTCCAAAAACATTCAGTACTTC
>few|TRBV18|NA|TRBJ2-6
CASSQSDSGANVLTF
TGTGCCAGCTCACAGAGCGACTCTGGGGCCAACGTCCTGACTTTC
>many|TRBV4-3|NA|TRBJ1-2
CASSQGGTNYGYTF
TGCGCCAGCAGCCAAGGAGGGACTAACTATGGCTACACCTTC
>few|TRBV3-1|NA|TRBJ1-1
CASSQVGPWPAFF
TGTGCCAGCAGCCAAGTAGGTCCGTGGCCCGCTTTCTTT
>few|TRBV5-1|NA|TRBJ2-7
CASSLGSAGREQYF
TGCGCCAGCAGCTTGGGCTCGGCAGGGAGAGAGCAGTACTTC
>few|TRBV7-9|NA|TRBJ2-2
CASSPSTGRWGTGELFF
TGTGCCAGCAGCCCGTCGACAGGGAGGTGGGGCACCGGGGAGCTGTTTTTT
>NA|TRBV29-1|NA|TRBJ2-3
CSATRRKDTQYF
TGCAGCGCCACGAGGCGCAAAGATACGCAGTATTTT
>NA|TRBV6-5|NA|TRBJ2-2
CANTSAGGTGELFF
TGTGCCAACACTTCGGCAGGAGGCACCGGGGAGCTGTTTTTT
>few|TRBV5-1|NA|TRBJ1-4
CASSGAGHNEKLFF
TGCGCCAGCAGCGGGGCGGGACATAATGAAAAACTGTTTTTT
>NA|TRBV3-1|TRBD2|TRBJ2-5
CASSQLPGLAGVTGETQYF
TGTGCCAGCAGCCAGCTTCCGGGACTAGCGGGGGTCACGGGAGAGACCCAGTACTTC
>NA|TRBV11-2|NA|TRBJ1-4
CASSSWGSTNEKLFF
TGTGCCAGCAGCTCATGGGGATCAACTAATGAAAAACTGTTTTTT
>NA|TRBV12-3/TRBV12-4|NA|TRBJ2-1
CASSSWPDSYNEQFF
TGTGCCAGCAGTTCTTGGCCGGACTCCTACAATGAGCAGTTCTTC
>NA|TRBV12-3/TRBV12-4|NA|TRBJ1-2
CASTSRRDTNYGYTF
TGTGCCAGCACTTCAAGGCGGGACACCAACTATGGCTACACCTTC
>many|TRBV7-2|NA|TRBJ1-2
CASSLGGAYGYTF
TGTGCCAGCAGCTTGGGCGGGGCCTATGGCTACACCTTC
>few|TRBV15|TRBD1|TRBJ1-2
CATSLQGSTTRGYTF
TGTGCCACCAGCTTACAGGGGAGTACGACGCGGGGCTACACCTTC
>NA|TRBV7-6|NA|TRBJ2-6
CASSLRAASGGANVLTF
TGTGCCAGCAGCTTACGCGCAGCAAGCGGGGGGGCCAACGTCCTGACTTTC
>NA|TRBV27|NA|TRBJ2-5
CASSFFRDWETQYF
TGTGCCAGCAGTTTTTTCCGGGATTGGGAGACCCAGTACTTC
>NA|TRBV13|TRBD2|TRBJ2-1
CASSPSGALYNEQFF
TGTGCCAGCAGCCCGAGCGGGGCTTTATACAATGAGCAGTTCTTC
>NA|TRBV7-3|NA|TRBJ1-3
CASSPDHSGNTIYF
TGTGCCAGCAGCCCGGACCACTCTGGAAACACCATATATTTT
>few|TRBV7-9|NA|TRBJ1-2
CASSATGPAYGYTF
TGTGCCAGCAGCGCTACAGGGCCGGCCTATGGCTACACCTTC
>NA|TRBV6-2/TRBV6-3|TRBD2|TRBJ2-5
CASSYSGGASETQYF
TGTGCCAGCAGTTACTCGGGAGGGGCTAGCGAGACCCAGTACTTC
>NA|TRBV12-3/TRBV12-4|TRBD2|TRBJ2-2
CASSFRLAGRTGELFF
TGTGCCAGCAGTTTCAGACTAGCCGGGCGGACCGGGGAGCTGTTTTTT
>many|TRBV6-2/TRBV6-3|TRBD2|TRBJ2-3
CASGAGLVTDTQYF
TGTGCCAGCGGAGCGGGGTTAGTCACAGATACGCAGTATTTT
>many|TRBV7-2|NA|TRBJ2-6
CASSSRGDGANVLTF
TGTGCCAGCAGCTCGAGAGGGGATGGGGCCAACGTCCTGACTTTC
>few|TRBV20-1|NA|TRBJ2-5
CSATTGAPGETQYF
TGCAGTGCAACTACGGGGGCCCCGGGAGAGACCCAGTACTTC
>NA|TRBV6-6|NA|TRBJ1-5
CASSTDKYSNQPQHF
TGTGCCAGCAGCACAGACAAGTATAGCAATCAGCCCCAGCATTTT
>NA|TRBV6-5|TRBD1|TRBJ1-2
CASRITGTGDLYGYTF
TGTGCCAGCAGGATAACCGGGACAGGGGACCTTTATGGCTACACCTTC
>NA|TRBV29-1|TRBD1|TRBJ1-1
CSAQQGAGNTEAFF
TGCAGCGCCCAACAGGGGGCCGGGAACACTGAAGCTTTCTTT
>many|TRBV27|NA|TRBJ1-2
CASRQDANYGYTF
TGTGCCAGCAGACAGGATGCTAACTATGGCTACACCTTC
>many|TRBV2|NA|TRBJ1-1
CASSDGTGVTEAFF
TGTGCCAGCAGTGACGGTACCGGGGTTACTGAAGCTTTCTTT
>few|TRBV5-1|TRBD1|TRBJ2-7
CASSTWTGVSYEQYF
TGCGCCAGCAGCACCTGGACAGGGGTCTCCTACGAGCAGTACTTC
>once|TRBV3-1|TRBD1|TRBJ2-5
CASSQAYRGAYQETQYF
TGTGCCAGCAGCCAAGCATACAGGGGGGCGTACCAAGAGACCCAGTACTTC
>few|TRBV6-5|TRBD1|TRBJ1-2
CASSYRAGGIGYGYTF
TGTGCCAGCAGTTATAGGGCAGGGGGCATTGGCTATGGCTACACCTTC
>many|TRBV7-9|NA|TRBJ2-1
CASSLGVGNEQFF
TGTGCCAGCAGCCTGGGCGTCGGTAATGAGCAGTTCTTC
>few|TRBV4-1|NA|TRBJ1-1
CASSPGGKFTEAFF
TGCGCCAGCAGCCCGGGGGGCAAGTTCACTGAAGCTTTCTTT
>NA|TRBV12-3/TRBV12-4|NA|TRBJ2-7
CASRPGSYEQYF
TGTGCCAGCCGACCCGGCTCCTACGAGCAGTACTTC
>few|TRBV7-9|NA|TRBJ2-3
CASRGGWGTDTQYF
TGTGCCAGCAGGGGGGGCTGGGGCACAGATACGCAGTATTTT
>NA|TRBV6-4|NA|TRBJ2-1
CASSGRRGALIHEQFF
TGTGCCAGCAGTGGCCGCAGGGGGGCCCTAATCCATGAGCAGTTCTTC
>many|TRBV24-1|NA|TRBJ1-5
CATNSGDQPQHF
TGTGCCACCAATTCCGGGGATCAGCCCCAGCATTTT
>many|TRBV20-1|NA|TRBJ2-5
CSARVQETQYF
TGCAGTGCCAGGGTCCAAGAGACCCAGTACTTC